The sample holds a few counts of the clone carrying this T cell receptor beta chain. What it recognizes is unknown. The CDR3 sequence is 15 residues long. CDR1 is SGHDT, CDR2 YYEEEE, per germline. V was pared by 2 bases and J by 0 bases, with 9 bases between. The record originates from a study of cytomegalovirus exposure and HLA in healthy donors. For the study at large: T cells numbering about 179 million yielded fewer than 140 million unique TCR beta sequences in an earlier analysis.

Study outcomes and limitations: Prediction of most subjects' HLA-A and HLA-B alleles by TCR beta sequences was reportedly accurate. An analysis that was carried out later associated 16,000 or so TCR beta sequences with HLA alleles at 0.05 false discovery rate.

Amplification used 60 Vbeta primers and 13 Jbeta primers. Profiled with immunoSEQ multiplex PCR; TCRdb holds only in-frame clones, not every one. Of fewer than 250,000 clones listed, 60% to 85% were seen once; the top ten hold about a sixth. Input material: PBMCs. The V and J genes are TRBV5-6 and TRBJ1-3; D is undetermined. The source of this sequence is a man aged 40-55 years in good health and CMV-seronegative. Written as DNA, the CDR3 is TGTGCCAGCAGCTTAACGCGGGTCTCTGGAAACACCATATATTTT. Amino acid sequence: CASSLTRVSGNTIYF.